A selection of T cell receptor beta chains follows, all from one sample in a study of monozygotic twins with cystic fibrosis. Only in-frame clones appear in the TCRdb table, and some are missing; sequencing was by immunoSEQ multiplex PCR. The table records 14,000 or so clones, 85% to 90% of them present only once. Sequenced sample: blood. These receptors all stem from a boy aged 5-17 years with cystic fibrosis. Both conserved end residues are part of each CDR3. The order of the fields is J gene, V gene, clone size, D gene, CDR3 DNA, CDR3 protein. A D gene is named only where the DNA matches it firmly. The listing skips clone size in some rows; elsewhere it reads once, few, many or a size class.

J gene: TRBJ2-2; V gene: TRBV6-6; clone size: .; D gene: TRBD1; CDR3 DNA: TGTGCCAGCAGTTACGTTCGCAGGGGGACCGGGGAGCTGTTTTTT; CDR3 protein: CASSYVRRGTGELFF
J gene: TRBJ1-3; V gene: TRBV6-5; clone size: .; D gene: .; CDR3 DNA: TGTGCCAGCAGTTACTCGGGCAGCTCTGGAAACACCATATATTTT; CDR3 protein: CASSYSGSSGNTIYF
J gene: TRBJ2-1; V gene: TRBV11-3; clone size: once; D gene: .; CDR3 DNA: TGTGCCAGCAGCCCTGGGCCCGCAGGTGATGAGCAGTTCTTC; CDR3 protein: CASSPGPAGDEQFF
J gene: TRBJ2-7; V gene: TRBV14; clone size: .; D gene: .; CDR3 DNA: TGTGCCAGCGGGGCCCTCTCCTACGAGCAGTACTTC; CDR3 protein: CASGALSYEQYF
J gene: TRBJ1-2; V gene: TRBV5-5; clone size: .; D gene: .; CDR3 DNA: TGTGCCAGCAGCTTAACAGGGTTCGGCTACACCTTC; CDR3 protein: CASSLTGFGYTF
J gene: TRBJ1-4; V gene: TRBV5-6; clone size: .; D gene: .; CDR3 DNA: TGTGCCAGCAGCTTGCAGGGACCGAAGAATGAAAAACTGTTTTTT; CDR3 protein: CASSLQGPKNEKLFF
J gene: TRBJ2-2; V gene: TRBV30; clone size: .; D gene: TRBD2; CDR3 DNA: TGTGCCTGGGCCCCCGGACTAGCGGTGAACACCGGGGAGCTGTTTTTT; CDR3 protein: CAWAPGLAVNTGELFF
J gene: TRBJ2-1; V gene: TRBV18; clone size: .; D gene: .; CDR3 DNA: TGTGCCAGCTCACCACCGTCAGCCCGAGAGCAGTTCTTC; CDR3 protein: CASSPPSAREQFF
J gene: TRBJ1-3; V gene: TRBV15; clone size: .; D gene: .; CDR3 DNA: TGTGCCACCAGCATGGGTCTTAGCTCTGGAAACACCATATATTTT; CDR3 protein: CATSMGLSSGNTIYF
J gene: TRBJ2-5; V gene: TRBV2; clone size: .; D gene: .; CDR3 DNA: TGTGCCGGCGGGACTCAAGAGACCCAGTACTTC; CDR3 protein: CAGGTQETQYF
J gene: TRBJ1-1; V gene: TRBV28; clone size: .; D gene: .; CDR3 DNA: TGTGCCAGCAGTTTACCTCAGAACACTGAAGCTTTCTTT; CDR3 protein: CASSLPQNTEAFF
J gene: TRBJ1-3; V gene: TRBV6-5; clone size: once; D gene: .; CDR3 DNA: TGTGCCAGCAACGAGACAGCTTTGAACACCATATATTTT; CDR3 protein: CASNETALNTIYF
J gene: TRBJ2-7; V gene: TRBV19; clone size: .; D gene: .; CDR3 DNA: TGTGCCAGTAGTATCTCTCCCGGAGACCCGAGAATTTACGAGCAGTACTTC; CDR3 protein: CASSISPGDPRIYEQYF
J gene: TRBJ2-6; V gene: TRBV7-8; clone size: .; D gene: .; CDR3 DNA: TGTGCCAGCAGCTTAGGACGGGGCTCTGGGGCCAACGTCCTGACTTTC; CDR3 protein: CASSLGRGSGANVLTF
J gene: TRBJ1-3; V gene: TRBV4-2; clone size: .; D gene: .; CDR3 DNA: TGTGCCAGCAGCCCTGTTCTGGGGAGGGTGGTTACAAACACCATATATTTT; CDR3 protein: CASSPVLGRVVTNTIYF
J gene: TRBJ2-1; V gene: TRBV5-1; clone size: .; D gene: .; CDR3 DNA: TGCGCCAGCAGCTTTGGGGCTAGCGTTACGGGTGAGCAGTTCTTC; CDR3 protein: CASSFGASVTGEQFF
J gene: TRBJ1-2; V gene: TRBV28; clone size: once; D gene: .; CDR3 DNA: TGTGCCAGCAGTTTTTCTCAGAGCTATGGCTACACCTTC; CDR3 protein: CASSFSQSYGYTF
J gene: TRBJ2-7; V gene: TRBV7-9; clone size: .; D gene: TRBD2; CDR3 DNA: TGTGCCAGCAGCTTTGGGACTAGCGGAACCTACGAGCAGTACTTC; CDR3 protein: CASSFGTSGTYEQYF
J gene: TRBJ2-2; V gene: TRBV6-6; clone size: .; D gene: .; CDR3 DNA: TGTGCCAGCAGTGGTTTGACAGTCTACACCGGGGAGCTGTTTTTT; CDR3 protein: CASSGLTVYTGELFF
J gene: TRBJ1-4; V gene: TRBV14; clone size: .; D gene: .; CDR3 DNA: TGTGCCAGCAGCCAAGAGGGCCAGACAACTAATGAAAAACTGTTTTTT; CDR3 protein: CASSQEGQTTNEKLFF
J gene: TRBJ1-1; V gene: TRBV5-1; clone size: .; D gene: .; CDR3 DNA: TGCGCCAGCAGCTTGTCAAGTCCCCAAGTGAACACTGAAGCTTTCTTT; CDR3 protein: CASSLSSPQVNTEAFF
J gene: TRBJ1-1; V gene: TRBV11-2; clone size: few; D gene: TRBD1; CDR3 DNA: TGTGCCAGCAGCCCATTACCGGGACAGGGGGCGACTGAAGCTTTCTTT; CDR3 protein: CASSPLPGQGATEAFF
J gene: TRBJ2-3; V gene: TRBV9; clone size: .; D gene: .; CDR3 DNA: TGTGCCAGCAGCGTAGCGGTGGACAGCACAGATACGCAGTATTTT; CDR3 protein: CASSVAVDSTDTQYF
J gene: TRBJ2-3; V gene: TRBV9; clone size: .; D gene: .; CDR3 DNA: TGTGCCAGCAGCCCCCACCTCAGGGAAGATACGCAGTATTTT; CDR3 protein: CASSPHLREDTQYF
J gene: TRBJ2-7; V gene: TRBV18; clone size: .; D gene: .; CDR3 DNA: TGTGCCAGCTCACCAGGGACCTACGAGCAGTACTTC; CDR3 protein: CASSPGTYEQYF
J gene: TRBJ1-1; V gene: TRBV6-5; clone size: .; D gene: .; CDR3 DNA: TGTGCCAGCAGATCCGGGCTGTACACCACTGAAGCTTTCTTT; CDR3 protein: CASRSGLYTTEAFF
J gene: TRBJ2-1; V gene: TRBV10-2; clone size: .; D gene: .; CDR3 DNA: TGCGCCAGCAGCGAATTTGTCTATGAGCAGTTCTTC; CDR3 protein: CASSEFVYEQFF
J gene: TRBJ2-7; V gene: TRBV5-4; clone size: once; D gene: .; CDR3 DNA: TGTGCCAGCAGCTTAGGACCCCAGAGCTCCTACGAGCAGTACTTC; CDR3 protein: CASSLGPQSSYEQYF
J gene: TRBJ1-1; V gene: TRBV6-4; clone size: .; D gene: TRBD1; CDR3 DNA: TGTGCCAGCAGACGAGAGGGGGCCACGGGGACTGAAGCTTTCTTT; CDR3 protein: CASRREGATGTEAFF
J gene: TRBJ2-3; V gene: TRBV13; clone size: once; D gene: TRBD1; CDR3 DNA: TGTGCCAGCAGCTGGGACAGGGGGCTTGATACGCAGTATTTT; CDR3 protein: CASSWDRGLDTQYF
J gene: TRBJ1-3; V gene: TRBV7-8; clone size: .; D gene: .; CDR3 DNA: TGTGCCAGCAGCTTAGGAACGGGGGGGTTGGCTGGAAACACCATATATTTT; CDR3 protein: CASSLGTGGLAGNTIYF
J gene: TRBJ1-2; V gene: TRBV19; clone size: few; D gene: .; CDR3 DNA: TGTGCCAGTAGTATAGTCGAGGGTGGTGGCTACACCTTC; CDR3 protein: CASSIVEGGGYTF
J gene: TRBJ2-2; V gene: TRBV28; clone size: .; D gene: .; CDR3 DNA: TGTGCCAGCGGCTCAGGGGGGCTTTATACCGGGGAGCTGTTTTTT; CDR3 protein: CASGSGGLYTGELFF
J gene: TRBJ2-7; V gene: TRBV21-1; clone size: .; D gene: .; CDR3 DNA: TGTGCCAGCGGTAGTAACGAGCAGTACTTC; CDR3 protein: CASGSNEQYF
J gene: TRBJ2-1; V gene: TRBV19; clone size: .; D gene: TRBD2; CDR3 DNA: TGTGCCAGTAGTCCCGGGACTAGCGGGGGCTCCGGGCAGTTCTTC; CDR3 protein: CASSPGTSGGSGQFF
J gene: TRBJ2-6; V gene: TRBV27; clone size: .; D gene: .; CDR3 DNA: TGTGCCAGCAGTTTAAGACACTCTGGGGCCAACGTCCTGACTTTC; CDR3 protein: CASSLRHSGANVLTF
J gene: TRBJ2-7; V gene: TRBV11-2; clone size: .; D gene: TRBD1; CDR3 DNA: TGTGCCACCACAGGGGGCTCCTACGAGCAGTACTTC; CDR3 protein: CATTGGSYEQYF
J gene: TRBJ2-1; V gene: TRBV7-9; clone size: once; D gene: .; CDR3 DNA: TGTGCCAGCAGCTCCCCGCTAAGGAACTACAATGAGCAGTTCTTC; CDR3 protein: CASSSPLRNYNEQFF
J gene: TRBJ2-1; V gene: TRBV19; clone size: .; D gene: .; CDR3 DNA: TGTGCCAGTAGTATGCTTATTCTAGCGCCCCAACGGGGTGAGCAGTTCTTC; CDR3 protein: CASSMLILAPQRGEQFF
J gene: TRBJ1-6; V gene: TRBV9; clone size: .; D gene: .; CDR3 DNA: TGTGCCAGCAGCGTAGAGTCATCAGGCTCACCCCTCCACTTT; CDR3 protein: CASSVESSGSPLHF
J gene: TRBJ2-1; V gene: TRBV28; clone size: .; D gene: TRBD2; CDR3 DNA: TGTGCCAGCAGCTTCGTGGGACTAGCGGGCTACAATGAGCAGTTCTTC; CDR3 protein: CASSFVGLAGYNEQFF
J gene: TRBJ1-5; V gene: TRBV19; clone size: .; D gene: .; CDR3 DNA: TGTGCCAGTAGTATTGAGGGGTATCAGCCCCAGCATTTT; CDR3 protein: CASSIEGYQPQHF
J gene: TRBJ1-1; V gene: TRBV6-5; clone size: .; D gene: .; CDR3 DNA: TGTGCCAGCAGTTACACGATTTGGGGCAGGGAGGCTTTCTTT; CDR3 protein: CASSYTIWGREAFF
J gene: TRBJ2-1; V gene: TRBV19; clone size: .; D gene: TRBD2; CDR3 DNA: TGTGCCAGTAGTATGGCGGGAGGGGTTTACAATGAGCAGTTCTTC; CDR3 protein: CASSMAGGVYNEQFF
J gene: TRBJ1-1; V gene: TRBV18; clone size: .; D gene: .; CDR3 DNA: TGTGCCAGCTCATCAAAGGGAGTTGAAGCTTTCTTT; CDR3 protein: CASSSKGVEAFF
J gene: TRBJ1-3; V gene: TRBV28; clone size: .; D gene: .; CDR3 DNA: TGTGCCAGTACCCCCTTGGCTGGAAACACCATATATTTT; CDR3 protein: CASTPLAGNTIYF
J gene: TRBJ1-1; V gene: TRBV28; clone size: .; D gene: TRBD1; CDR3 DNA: TGTGCCAGCAGTTTATGGTCTCGGACAGGCGAAGCTTTCTTT; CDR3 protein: CASSLWSRTGEAFF
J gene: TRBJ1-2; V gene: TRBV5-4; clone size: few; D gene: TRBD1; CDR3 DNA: TGTGCCAGCAGCTGGGACAGGGGAAACTATGGCTACACCTTC; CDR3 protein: CASSWDRGNYGYTF
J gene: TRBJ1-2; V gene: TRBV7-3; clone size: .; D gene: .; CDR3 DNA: TGTGCCAGCAGCCTCGGGGCTTTTAACTATGGCTACACCTTC; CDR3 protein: CASSLGAFNYGYTF
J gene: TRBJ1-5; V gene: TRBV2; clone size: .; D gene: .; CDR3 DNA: TGTGCCAGCAGTGGACAGTTAGAGAGCAATCAGCCCCAGCATTTT; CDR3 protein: CASSGQLESNQPQHF
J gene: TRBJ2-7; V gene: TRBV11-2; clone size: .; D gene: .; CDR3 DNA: TGTGCCAGCAGGCCCCGGGACCTTAGCTCCTACGAGCAGTACTTC; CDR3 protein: CASRPRDLSSYEQYF
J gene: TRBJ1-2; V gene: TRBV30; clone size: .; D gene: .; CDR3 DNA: TGTGCCTGGAGTACCTCCGGGACTCACGGCTACACCTTC; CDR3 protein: CAWSTSGTHGYTF
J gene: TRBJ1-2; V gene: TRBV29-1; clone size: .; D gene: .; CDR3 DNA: TGCAGCGTTGAGGGGCCAGGAACGCGGGGCGGCTACACCTTC; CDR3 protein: CSVEGPGTRGGYTF
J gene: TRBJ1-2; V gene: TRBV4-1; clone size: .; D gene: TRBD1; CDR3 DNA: TGCGCCAGCAGCCTCCAAAGGGTACAGGGGGCAGATGGCTACACCTTC; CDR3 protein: CASSLQRVQGADGYTF
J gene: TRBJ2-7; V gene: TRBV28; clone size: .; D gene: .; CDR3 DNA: TGTGCCAGCTCCCCCGGCAGCTCCTACGAGCAGTACTTC; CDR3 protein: CASSPGSSYEQYF
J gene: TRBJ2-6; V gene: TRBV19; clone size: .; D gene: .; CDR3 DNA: TGTGCCAGTAGTATAAGGAGACAGTTCTCTGGGGCCAACGTCCTGACTTTC; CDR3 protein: CASSIRRQFSGANVLTF
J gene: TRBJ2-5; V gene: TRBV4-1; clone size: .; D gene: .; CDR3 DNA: TGCGCCAGCAGCCAAGAAATAGGGGGGCGCGGGGAGACCCAGTACTTC; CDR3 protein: CASSQEIGGRGETQYF
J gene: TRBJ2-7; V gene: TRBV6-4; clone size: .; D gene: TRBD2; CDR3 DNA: TGTGCCAGCAGCAAGGGACTAGCTCCCCCGGACGAGCAGTACTTC; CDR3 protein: CASSKGLAPPDEQYF
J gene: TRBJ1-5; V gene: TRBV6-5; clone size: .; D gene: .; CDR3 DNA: TGTGCCAGCAGTTACGGTAGCAATCAGCCCCAGCATTTT; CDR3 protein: CASSYGSNQPQHF
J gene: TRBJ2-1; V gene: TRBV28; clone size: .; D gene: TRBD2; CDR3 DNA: TGTGCCAGCAGTTCCATCCTAGCGGGAGGCCACAATGAGCAGTTCTTC; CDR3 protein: CASSSILAGGHNEQFF